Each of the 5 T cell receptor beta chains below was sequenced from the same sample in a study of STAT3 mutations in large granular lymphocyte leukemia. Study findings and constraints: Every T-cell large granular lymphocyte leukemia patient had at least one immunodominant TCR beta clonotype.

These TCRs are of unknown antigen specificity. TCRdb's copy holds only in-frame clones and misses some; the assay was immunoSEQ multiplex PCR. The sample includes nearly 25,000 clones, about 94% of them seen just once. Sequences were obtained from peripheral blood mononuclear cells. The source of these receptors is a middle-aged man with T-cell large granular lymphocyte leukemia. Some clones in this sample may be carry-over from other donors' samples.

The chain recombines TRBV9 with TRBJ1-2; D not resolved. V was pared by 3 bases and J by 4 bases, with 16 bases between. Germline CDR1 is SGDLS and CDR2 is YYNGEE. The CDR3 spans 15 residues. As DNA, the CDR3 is TGTGCCAGCAGCGCCCCTTCTAGAGGTCCCTATGGCTACACCTTC. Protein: CASSAPSRGPYGYTF.

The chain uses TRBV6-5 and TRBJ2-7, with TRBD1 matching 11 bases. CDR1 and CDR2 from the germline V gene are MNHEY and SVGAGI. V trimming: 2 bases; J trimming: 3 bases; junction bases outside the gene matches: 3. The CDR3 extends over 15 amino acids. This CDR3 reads CASSYRDRGYYEQYF. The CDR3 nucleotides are TGTGCCAGCAGTTACCGGGACAGGGGGTACTACGAGCAGTACTTC.

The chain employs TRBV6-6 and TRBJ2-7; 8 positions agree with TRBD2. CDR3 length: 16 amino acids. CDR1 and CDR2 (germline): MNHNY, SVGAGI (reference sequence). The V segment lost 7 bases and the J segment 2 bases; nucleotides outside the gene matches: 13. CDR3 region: CASTLSRGGIPYEQYF. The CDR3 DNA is TGTGCCAGCACCCTAAGCCGCGGGGGGATCCCCTACGAGCAGTACTTC.

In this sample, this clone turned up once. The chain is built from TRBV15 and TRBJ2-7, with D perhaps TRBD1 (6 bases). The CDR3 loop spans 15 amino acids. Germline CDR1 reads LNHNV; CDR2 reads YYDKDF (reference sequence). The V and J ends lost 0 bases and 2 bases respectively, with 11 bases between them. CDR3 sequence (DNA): TGTGCCACCAGCAGAGAGGGGGCGGTTACCTACGAGCAGTACTTC. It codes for CATSREGAVTYEQYF.

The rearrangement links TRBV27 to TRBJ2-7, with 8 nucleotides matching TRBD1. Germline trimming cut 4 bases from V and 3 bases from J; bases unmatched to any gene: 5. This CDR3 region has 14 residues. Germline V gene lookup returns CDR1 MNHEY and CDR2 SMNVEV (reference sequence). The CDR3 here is CASSSLTGGYEQYF. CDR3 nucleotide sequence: TGTGCCAGCAGTTCCCTTACAGGGGGCTACGAGCAGTACTTC.